This T cell receptor beta chain was observed in a study of regulatory T cells in long-lasting Graves disease. General observations from the study: There was favoring of TRBV28, TRBJ1-2 and TRBJ2-5 in persistent disease.

Germline assignment: CDR1 GTSNPN and CDR2 SVGIG (reference sequence). J was trimmed by 5 bases and V by 2 bases; bases with no gene match: 4. CDR3 length: 14 residues. Arm-PCR of CDR3 regions and iRepertoire HTBI primers were the basis on which TCR beta libraries were built. Under the authors' procedure: Samples jointly harbored fewer than 65 TRBV and 14 TRBJ segments. TCRdb used MiXCR to reprocess the multiplex PCR reads, holding one entry per CDR3 protein. The authors' filters were not applied to this entry. The data show approximately 470,000 distinct CDR3 sequences, with 16% seen just once and more than 9% held by the top ten. In this sample, this clonotype turned up many times. Its antigen is currently unknown. The time point here: newly diagnosed GD, antithyroid drugs for less than 3 months. The TCR library was prepared using RNA isolated from PBMCs. Doctors identified Graves' disease using the American Thyroid Association guidelines.

The same data also contributed to another study, on T cells in Graves' hyperthyroidism and ophthalmopathy. That paper adds: With the HTBI primer set, the TCR CDR3 went through a first round of RT-PCR.

The specimen was peripheral blood mononuclear cells (PBMCs), collected at new diagnosis, from a patient treated with antithyroid drugs. The sequence was obtained from a man aged 35-49 years with Graves disease. This rearrangement joins TRBV30 to TRBJ2-7, with 12 bases lining up with TRBD1. CDR3 nucleotide sequence: TGTGCCTGGAGTACGGGACAGGGGGCTGACGAGCAGTACTTC. As protein: CAWSTGQGADEQYF.